This TCR beta chain was identified during a study of control samples from healthy donors and cancer patients. This CDR3 has 16 residues. With 2 bases clipped from V and 3 bases from J, the junction kept 8 bases outside the gene matches. Per germline, CDR1 MNHEY and CDR2 SVGEGT. Produced via immunoSEQ multiplex PCR; TCRdb's table is partial and in-frame only. This table holds over 85,000 clones, roughly 90% found once. The chain links TRBV6-2 or TRBV6-3 to TRBJ2-7; 9 bases align to TRBD1. Sequenced material: PBMCs. The receptor was derived from a woman aged 55-69 years with lung cancer. In DNA form, the CDR3 reads TGTGCCAGCAGTTACCCTGGGACAGGGCAAGACTACGAGCAGTACTTC. It translates to CASSYPGTGQDYEQYF.